These 15 T cell receptor beta chains share one sample of origin, sequenced in a study of beta chain features in type 1 diabetes. What was sequenced were expressed TCRB transcripts, since all of the isolated RNA had been reverse transcribed. The method was immunoSEQ multiplex PCR; TCRdb's version includes in-frame clones alone and lacks a portion of them. The sample lists 310,000 or so clones; approximately 10% were seen once. Sequencing was carried out using naive CD4+ T cells from blood. The origin of the receptors is a woman aged 30 to 39 in good health.

This clone has just one count. V and J are TRBV27 and TRBJ2-1, with 8 bases that match TRBD2. The CDR3 has 15 residues. V lost 7 bases, J lost 6 bases, and 11 bases stayed unmatched. Germline CDR1 reads MNHEY; CDR2 reads SMNVEV (reference sequence). The CDR3 DNA follows: TGTGCCAGCATCGACCGACTAGCGATTCCCAATGAGCAGTTCTTC. This translates into CASIDRLAIPNEQFF.

This clone was detected only a few times. The genes are TRBV9 and TRBJ2-3; D unclear. Germline-derived CDR1 and CDR2 are SGDLS and YYNGEE. The CDR3 contains 17 residues. The V end was cut by 0 bases, the J end by 0 bases, with 14 bases between. The CDR3: CASSVESRGPSTDTQYF. In DNA form, the CDR3 reads TGTGCCAGCAGCGTAGAATCGAGAGGCCCTAGCACAGATACGCAGTATTTT.

In its sample, this clone was seen a few times. The gene calls are TRBV2 and TRBJ2-2; D gene ambiguous. CDR3 length equals 15 residues. Germline V gene data show CDR1 as SNHLY and CDR2 as FYNNEI. V lost 1 base and J lost 4, with 10 bases in between. In nucleotides, the CDR3 is TGTGCCAGCAGTGAAGGGCTAGGTTCCACCGGGGAGCTGTTTTTT. Its translation is CASSEGLGSTGELFF.

This clone has a handful of counts. The chain recombines TRBV18 with TRBJ2-7; 10 bases align to TRBD1. The CDR3 covers 15 residues. The ends lost 0 bases at V and 5 bases at J; junction bases unmatched: 4. The germline CDR1 and CDR2 sequences are KGHSH and LQKENI. DNA for the CDR3: TGTGCCAGCTCACCACCCGGGACAGGGGTCAACGAGCAGTACTTC. This sequence encodes CASSPPGTGVNEQYF.

The chain employs TRBV29-1 and TRBJ2-1; possible D gene TRBD1, 5 bases. The CDR3 has 13 amino acids. Per germline, CDR1 SQVTM and CDR2 ANQGSEA. V was pared by 4 bases and J by 9 bases, with 16 bases between. CDR3 in DNA: TGCAGCGTTGGGGGCAGCGAGTGGAGTGAGCAGTTCTTC. This encodes CSVGGSEWSEQFF.

This clone was recorded a few times. The V call is TRBV6-6, the J call TRBJ2-5; D might be TRBD1 (5 bases). The length of the CDR3 is 14 residues. Germline V gene sequence: CDR1 MNHNY, CDR2 SVGAGI (reference sequence). Trimming pared 0 bases from V and 7 bases from J, leaving 12 bases between. The CDR3 protein is CASSYSRQLRTQYF. CDR3 nucleotides: TGTGCCAGCAGTTACTCGAGACAGTTAAGGACCCAGTACTTC.

The rearrangement uses TRBV2 and TRBJ2-7, with D maybe TRBD1 (6 bases). The CDR3 spans 15 residues. The germline V gene encodes CDR1 SNHLY and CDR2 FYNNEI. The V gene lost 2 bases and the J gene lost 6 bases, with 17 bases spanning the gap. CDR3 loop: CASSELSPGEGEQYF. In nucleotides, the CDR3 is TGTGCCAGCAGTGAACTTTCCCCAGGGGAAGGCGAGCAGTACTTC.

This chain uses TRBV6-5 with TRBJ2-5; 10 bases align to TRBD1. After removal of 7 bases from V and 2 bases from J, the junction contained 4 bases not matched to a gene. The germline V gene has CDR1 MNHEY and CDR2 SVGAGI. This CDR3 is built from 14 residues. The CDR3 region is CASKTGGQQETQYF. The DNA of the CDR3 is TGTGCCAGCAAGACAGGGGGCCAACAAGAGACCCAGTACTTC.

This clone was picked up a small number of times. The chain has TRBV7-2 and TRBJ1-4; 9 nucleotides align to TRBD1. Germline V CDR1 and CDR2: SGHTA, FQGNSA. Unmatched junction bases numbered 5, after V lost 4 bases and J lost 8 bases. CDR3 length: 14 amino acids. This CDR3 is CASSSDRGREKLFF. The CDR3 DNA follows: TGTGCCAGCAGCTCGGACAGGGGTCGAGAAAAACTGTTTTTT.

V and J are TRBV4-1 and TRBJ2-1; 13 positions agree with TRBD2. This CDR3 region has 16 residues. The germline CDR1 and CDR2 sequences are MGHRA and YSYEKL. V was pared by 6 bases and J by 4 bases, with 6 bases of the junction left unmatched. CDR3 bases: TGCGCCAGCAGAAAGACTAGCGGGAGGCTTTACAATGAGCAGTTCTTC. Protein product: CASRKTSGRLYNEQFF.

This clone was counted only a few times. The CDR3 DNA sequence: TGTGCCATCTCATCTCGGGCTAGCGGGAGTTCGTTGGGTAATGAGCAGTTCTTC. Its translation is CAISSRASGSSLGNEQFF. V is TRBV10-3 and J is TRBJ2-1, with 10 bases aligning to TRBD2. V was pared by 8 bases and J by 7 bases, with 20 bases of the junction left unmatched. The CDR3 has 18 amino acids. Germline V gives CDR1 ENHRY, CDR2 SYGVKD.

In DNA form, the CDR3 reads TGTGCCAGCAGATGGACAGGCGGAGGGTCACAAGAGACCCAGTACTTC. Translated, it gives CASRWTGGGSQETQYF. The chain couples TRBV6-6 to TRBJ2-5; weak D call: TRBD1 (7 bases). This CDR3 has 16 residues. The V end lost 6 bases, the J end lost 2 bases, and 19 bases lay between the germline ends. The germline V gene has CDR1 MNHNY and CDR2 SVGAGI (reference sequence).

This chain connects TRBV19 to TRBJ1-1, with D unresolved. Trimming left V 5 bases short and J 0 bases short, with 7 bases between. Per germline, CDR1 LNHDA and CDR2 SQIVND (reference sequence). There are 13 residues in the CDR3. Here the CDR3 reads CASSVGVNTEAFF. The CDR3 DNA reads as TGTGCCAGTAGTGTCGGGGTGAACACTGAAGCTTTCTTT.

This clone was seen a handful of times. Within the sample, other DNA sequences also encode this same CDR3. The V call is TRBV28, the J call TRBJ2-7; tentatively, D is TRBD2 (6 bases). Germline V gives CDR1 MDHEN, CDR2 SYDVKM. The length of the CDR3 is 12 residues. Trimming pared 3 bases from V and 4 bases from J, leaving 7 bases between. Written as DNA, the CDR3 is TGTGCCAGCAGTTTGCGGGGTTACGAGCAGTACTTC. Its protein is CASSLRGYEQYF.

In its sample, this clone was seen a few times. V usage is TRBV14 and J usage is TRBJ2-3; 8 bases are a match to TRBD1. This CDR3 has 15 residues. The germline gives CDR1 SGHDN, CDR2 FVKESK. V was clipped by 0 bases and J by 9 bases; unmatched bases: 8. The DNA for the CDR3 is TGTGCCAGCAGCCAAGATCTTTTGGGGACAGGAACGCAGTATTTT. Translating gives CASSQDLLGTGTQYF.